This T cell receptor beta chain is from a study of vaccination and CD4 T cells after COVID-19. The sample's time point: late sampling 161 to 241 days after vaccination in a few convalescent patients. Treatment given: roughly 10-day PBMC culture with coronavirus spike peptide pools or control peptides (ViraFEST assay). In the ViraFEST assay, peptide-pool expansion preceded TCR sequencing of expanded clonotypes. Per-well cultures of 2 million to 2.5 million PBMCs received around 10 IU/ml IL-2 and about 10 ug/ml peptide pools. Half the medium was exchanged for fresh IL-2 medium on days 3 and 7. This CDR3 spans 14 amino acids. V shed 0 bases, J shed 3 bases, and the junction held 5 bases outside the gene matches. CDR1 is DFQATT, CDR2 SNEGSKA, per germline (reference sequence). Oncomine TCR Beta short-read sequencing was applied to DNA from cultured CD4+ T cells. TCRdb re-derived calls from the PCR reads in MiXCR, one entry per CDR3 protein. Here the sample spans roughly 20,000 distinct CDR3 sequences, approximately 38% being singletons.

In this sample, this clonotype turned up a few times. No antigen is known for it. The chain combines TRBV20-1 with TRBJ2-7, with 7 bases identical to TRBD1. This sequence was found in a human donor who had recovered from COVID-19. Sequencing was performed on CD4+ T cells from blood, cultured in vitro, taken about 7 months after SARS-CoV-2 vaccination. CDR3 loop: CSAREQTGLYEQYF. DNA for the CDR3: TGCAGTGCTAGAGAACAGACAGGGCTCTACGAGCAGTACTTC.